The clone carrying this T cell receptor (beta chain) was seen more than once but under ten times. As yet, its antigen is unknown. This sample was included in a study of CD8 T cells in ankylosing spondylitis. TCRdb reprocessed the 5' RACE reads via MiXCR and lists one record per CDR3 protein. The sample records fewer than 350,000 distinct CDR3 sequences, around 10% being singletons. Study observations and caveats: The clones that were linked to disease were reported to be significantly enriched in matched synovial fluid samples from ankylosing spondylitis patients. Some motif variants were previously reported in reactive arthritis synovial fluid and blood.

The CDR3 is made up of 16 amino acids. Germline V gives CDR1 SGHTA, CDR2 FQGNSA. The J segment lost 7 bases and the V segment lost 4 bases, leaving 5 bases of the junction unmatched. Sequenced input: blood, either unsorted or a sorted T cell fraction (not recorded which). This chain connects TRBV7-2 to TRBJ2-3; 16 bases line up with TRBD2. The clonotype comes from a female donor with ankylosing spondylitis or in good health (not recorded which). CDR3 sequence reads: CASSWGLAGGPNTQYF. Written as DNA, the CDR3 is TGTGCCAGCAGCTGGGGACTAGCGGGAGGGCCCAATACGCAGTATTTT.